This is a list of T cell receptor beta chains from one sample in a study of T cells in Graves' hyperthyroidism and ophthalmopathy. Each CDR3 protein is one row after TCRdb ran MiXCR on the multiplex PCR reads. The sample records around 420,000 distinct CDR3 sequences, approximately 15% being singletons. The source material was blood. The receptors were sampled from a woman in her late teens or twenties with Graves' hyperthyroidism. The CDR3 runs from the conserved cysteine through the conserved F or W. Each record gives: D gene, clone size, CDR3 length, V gene, J gene, CDR3 protein, CDR3 DNA. The D gene is left open where the match is weak. Clone size is shown for a subset of rows, as once, few, many or a class of expanded clone.

TRBD1	-	13	TRBV2	TRBJ1-4	CGTGESTNEKLFF	TGTGGGACAGGGGAATCTACTAATGAAAAACTGTTTTTT
TRBD1	many	19	TRBV28	TRBJ1-1	CASSPSKMGRQGVIMWAFF	TGTGCCAGCAGTCCGTCAAAAATGGGGCGGCAGGGGGTTATAATGTGGGCTTTCTTT
TRBD1	once	16	TRBV11-2	TRBJ1-6	CASSLAIQGAFSPLHF	TGTGCCAGCAGCTTAGCTATACAGGGGGCCTTCTCACCCCTCCACTTT
TRBD2	many	16	TRBV20-1	TRBJ2-3	CSASSVAGISTDTQYF	TGCAGTGCTAGTTCGGTAGCGGGGATCAGCACAGATACGCAGTATTTT
-	many	16	TRBV12-5	TRBJ2-3	CASGFAANPATDTQYF	TGTGCTAGTGGTTTTGCAGCGAACCCGGCCACAGATACGCAGTATTTT
TRBD1	few	14	TRBV5-1	TRBJ2-1	CASSFGQGRDEQFF	TGCGCCAGCAGCTTCGGACAGGGACGCGATGAGCAGTTCTTC
-	-	14	TRBV20-1	TRBJ1-2	CSARVEGRSDGYTF	TGCAGTGCTAGAGTTGAGGGACGATCCGATGGCTACACCTTC
TRBD1	few	15	TRBV7-9	TRBJ1-1	CASSPGQGWNTEAFF	TGTGCCAGCAGCCCAGGACAGGGGTGGAACACTGAAGCTTTCTTT
-	many	15	TRBV18	TRBJ2-3	CASSPPRTATDTQYF	TGTGCCAGCTCACCACCCAGGACAGCCACAGATACGCAGTATTTT
-	many	18	TRBV12-3/TRBV12-4	TRBJ1-1	CASSLRDWHRRYNTEAFF	TGTGCCAGCAGTTTAAGGGATTGGCATCGCCGATATAACACTGAAGCTTTCTTT
TRBD1	few	15	TRBV28	TRBJ1-5	CASSGSGQGLQPQHF	TGTGCCAGCAGTGGGTCGGGACAGGGGCTTCAGCCCCAGCATTTT
-	-	14	TRBV20-1	TRBJ1-1	CSADFGGMNTEAFF	TGCAGTGCCGATTTTGGAGGTATGAACACTGAAGCTTTCTTT
-	-	15	TRBV18	TRBJ1-3	CASSPPRTAGNTIYF	TGTGCCAGCTCACCACCTAGGACAGCCGGAAACACCATATATTTT
TRBD1	many	15	TRBV7-9	TRBJ2-1	CASSYGTGAYNEQFF	TGTGCCAGCAGTTATGGGACAGGGGCATACAATGAGCAGTTCTTC
TRBD1	few	14	TRBV5-5	TRBJ2-2	CATSRGLRYGELFF	TGTGCCACCTCGAGGGGGCTTCGGTACGGGGAGCTGTTTTTT
-	few	15	TRBV5-8	TRBJ1-3	CASSLGWVPGNTIYF	TGTGCCAGCAGCCTTGGCTGGGTTCCTGGAAACACCATATATTTT
TRBD1	-	12	TRBV29-1	TRBJ2-7	CSAGQGQNEQYF	TGCAGCGCGGGACAGGGTCAAAACGAGCAGTACTTC
-	few	12	TRBV14	TRBJ2-2	CASRGATGELFF	TGTGCCAGCAGAGGGGCGACCGGGGAGCTGTTTTTT
-	many	13	TRBV11-3	TRBJ2-4	CASSPSEREVQYF	TGTGCCAGCAGCCCATCAGAGAGAGAGGTTCAGTACTTC
-	many	14	TRBV6-1	TRBJ2-7	CASTPGTAFYEQYF	TGTGCCAGCACCCCGGGGACGGCCTTCTACGAGCAGTACTTC
-	many	13	TRBV18	TRBJ2-7	CASSPVLSYEQYF	TGTGCCAGCTCACCAGTCCTGAGCTACGAGCAGTACTTC
-	many	14	TRBV6-5	TRBJ2-7	CASSYAGATYEQYF	TGTGCCAGCAGTTACGCGGGTGCAACCTACGAGCAGTACTTC
TRBD2	-	15	TRBV9	TRBJ2-2	CASSSRLADTGELFF	TGTGCCAGCAGCTCGCGACTAGCGGATACCGGGGAGCTGTTTTTT
-	-	13	TRBV7-6	TRBJ1-1	CASSSYSSTEAFF	TGTGCCAGCAGCTCATATTCCAGCACTGAAGCTTTCTTT
TRBD1	many	15	TRBV28	TRBJ2-3	CASSSTGGGADTQYF	TGTGCCAGCAGTTCGACAGGGGGCGGCGCAGATACGCAGTATTTT
-	-	15	TRBV4-3	TRBJ2-7	CASSQALGPRGEQYF	TGCGCCAGCAGCCAGGCCTTAGGGCCGAGGGGCGAGCAGTACTTC
-	-	13	TRBV2	TRBJ2-3	CASSLRSTDTQYF	TGTGCCAGCAGCCTCAGGTCCACAGATACGCAGTATTTT
-	-	15	TRBV7-9	TRBJ2-1	CASSPHGGSGYEQFF	TGTGCCAGCAGCCCGCACGGAGGGTCCGGGTATGAGCAGTTCTTC
-	many	16	TRBV7-2	TRBJ2-5	CASSLALQGRRETQYF	TGTGCCAGCAGCTTAGCGTTACAGGGAAGGCGGGAGACCCAGTACTTC
TRBD1	-	14	TRBV4-3	TRBJ2-5	CASSQQTGLQTQYF	TGCGCCAGCAGCCAACAGACAGGGTTACAGACCCAGTACTTC
TRBD1	-	17	TRBV4-2	TRBJ2-7	CASSQDYAGTGDYEQYF	TGTGCCAGCAGCCAAGATTATGCCGGGACAGGGGACTACGAGCAGTACTTC
-	few	16	TRBV7-3	TRBJ2-2	CASSLRLGPYYGELFF	TGTGCCAGCAGCTTAAGACTGGGCCCATATTACGGGGAGCTGTTTTTT